This T cell receptor beta chain originates from a study of type 1 regulatory T cells. On the study more broadly: T-allo10 is a Tr1-enriched, alloantigen-specific CD4 T cell product made in vitro.

Trimming took off 0 bases at V and 4 bases at J, with 14 bases between the two ends. CDR3 length: 15 residues. Germline CDR1 is SGDLS and CDR2 is YYNGEE. For this clonotype: The antigen is not known.

TCRdb processed the reads anew with MiXCR; each CDR3 protein has one entry. The sample shows about 23,000 distinct CDR3 sequences, around half of them seen only once. Sequences were obtained from cultured T cells, either the whole culture or a sorted T cell fraction (not recorded which). The chain uses TRBV9 and TRBJ2-7; D gene uncertain. The receptor was isolated from a human donor in good health. DNA for the CDR3: TGTGCCAGCAGCGTAGCTGTGGGCAGGAGTTACGAGCAGTACTTC. It is translated as CASSVAVGRSYEQYF.